The 21 T cell receptor beta chains reported below all come from one sample, sequenced in a study of human T cells and chemical hapten exposure. TCRdb used MiXCR to reprocess the RACE reads, holding one entry per CDR3 protein. The table shows about 51,000 distinct CDR3 sequences, with approximately 8.8% occurring only once. Time point denoted: pre-sensitization, week 0. Treatment defined: therapeutic diphenylcyclopropenone sensitization with weekly scalp DPC. Here the sequenced sample was whole blood, taken in connection with sensitization to the hapten diphenylcyclopropenone (DPC). The receptors come from a woman aged 40-49 years with alopecia areata. Some clones in this sample may be carry-over from other donors' samples.

This clonotype was counted ten times or more. This chain links TRBV14 with TRBJ2-7, with 9 bases matching TRBD1. CDR3 size: 14 residues. In germline, CDR1 is SGHDN, CDR2 FVKESK. Unmatched junction bases numbered 3, after V lost 3 bases and J lost 3 bases. CDR3 residues: CASSHEDRGYEQYF. The CDR3 DNA is TGTGCCAGCAGCCATGAGGACAGGGGCTACGAGCAGTACTTC.

Ten or more counts support this clonotype. The J gene is TRBJ1-2, the V gene TRBV6-5; 7 nucleotides line up with TRBD1. Per germline, CDR1 MNHEY and CDR2 SVGAGI. This CDR3 has 15 amino acids. The V gene end was trimmed by 2 bases and the J gene end by 4 bases; junction bases not matched to a gene: 7. The CDR3 spells CASSYVEGALYGYTF. CDR3 coding DNA: TGTGCCAGCAGTTACGTCGAGGGGGCCCTCTATGGCTACACCTTC.

This clonotype was seen many times. V usage is TRBV11-2 and J usage is TRBJ2-3; 7 bases align to TRBD2. This CDR3 spans 16 amino acids. J was trimmed by 3 bases and V by 5 bases; bases with no gene match: 11. Per germline, CDR1 SGHAT and CDR2 FQNNGV. The CDR3 here is CASSNLAGGWTDTQYF. CDR3 DNA sequence: TGTGCCAGCAGCAACCTAGCCGGGGGGTGGACAGATACGCAGTATTTT.

The sample holds many counts of this clonotype. The chain combines TRBV6-1 with TRBJ1-5; D gene unclear. Germline V lookup: CDR1 MNHNS, CDR2 SASEGT. Trimming left V 8 bases short and J 2 bases short, with 16 bases between. This CDR3 comprises 15 residues. Written as DNA, the CDR3 is TGTGCCAGCTGGCCCGGAGGGAGCGGCAATCAGCCCCAGCATTTT. This gives the protein CASWPGGSGNQPQHF.

The sample holds many counts of this clonotype. The rearrangement links TRBV4-1 to TRBJ2-3; 9 nucleotides match TRBD2. The V gene's germline CDR1 is MGHRA and CDR2 YSYEKL. The CDR3 is 19 amino acids. V was pared by 0 bases and J by 0 bases, with 10 bases of the junction left unmatched. The CDR3 here is CASSQEISGGTPSTDTQYF. The CDR3 DNA sequence: TGCGCCAGCAGCCAAGAGATTAGCGGGGGAACCCCTAGCACAGATACGCAGTATTTT.

This clonotype was seen ten or more times. The rearrangement uses TRBV7-6 and TRBJ1-2; weak D call: TRBD1 (5 bases). This CDR3 has 13 residues. In germline, CDR1 is SGHVS, CDR2 FNYEAQ. V gave up 2 bases and J gave up 8 bases, with 12 bases separating them. Here the CDR3 reads CASSLQGGRGYTF. CDR3 DNA sequence: TGTGCCAGCAGCTTACAGGGAGGGCGAGGCTACACCTTC.

In this sample, this clonotype turned up many times. The rearrangement joins TRBV12-3 or TRBV12-4 to TRBJ1-5; TRBD1 agrees at 7 bases. This CDR3 spans 17 amino acids. V trimming: 0 bases; J trimming: 0 bases; junction bases outside the gene matches: 5. CDR3 sequence reads: CASSLAPDRYSNQPQHF. The DNA of the CDR3 is TGTGCCAGCAGTTTAGCCCCGGACAGGTATAGCAATCAGCCCCAGCATTTT.

This clonotype was counted at least ten times. The J gene is TRBJ2-7, the V gene TRBV7-9; a weak D match, TRBD1 (5 bases). Germline V gene data show CDR1 as SEHNR and CDR2 as FQNEAQ (reference sequence). V shed 3 bases and J shed 3 bases, with 9 bases lying between them. The CDR3 has 13 amino acids. Here the CDR3 reads CASSLTVDYEQYF. CDR3 in DNA: TGTGCCAGCAGCTTGACAGTCGACTACGAGCAGTACTTC.

This clonotype was seen at least ten times. The chain links TRBV7-3 to TRBJ2-2; 8 bases line up with TRBD2. CDR3 size: 15 residues. J lost 4 bases, V lost 1 base, and 2 bases had no gene match. In germline, CDR1 is SGHTA, CDR2 FQGTGA. CDR3: CASSLSGGITGELFF. CDR3 sequence (DNA): TGTGCCAGCAGCTTAAGCGGGGGGATCACCGGGGAGCTGTTTTTT.

Many counts were recorded for this clonotype. The chain has TRBV12-3 or TRBV12-4 and TRBJ2-7; 8 bases map to TRBD2. The V and J ends lost 5 bases and 3 bases, in that order; junction bases with no gene match: 15. This CDR3 is built from 17 residues. As DNA, the CDR3 is TGTGCCAGCAGTGCTCAAGATCTAGCGGGCGTTAACTACGAGCAGTACTTC. It translates to CASSAQDLAGVNYEQYF.

This clonotype has more than one count but fewer than ten. The chain employs TRBV9 and TRBJ2-5; D is possibly TRBD1 (6 bases). The V gene's germline CDR1 is SGDLS and CDR2 YYNGEE. V lost 0 bases, J lost 3 bases, and 9 bases lay in between. CDR3 size: 14 residues. The CDR3 DNA follows: TGTGCCAGCAGCGTAGGGGGGCCTGAAGAGACCCAGTACTTC. It yields the protein CASSVGGPEETQYF.

On this clonotype itself: This may be a read error: a much more frequent sequence differs by one nucleotide. The J gene is TRBJ2-1, the V gene TRBV7-2; unclear D gene. The CDR3 consists of 17 residues. Trimming removed 4 bases from V and 2 bases from J, with 18 bases in between. CDR1 is SGHTA and CDR2 is FQGNSA in the germline V gene. CDR3 bases: TGTGCCAGCAGCTCCATCCTTAGGCAGTCTACCTACAATGAGCAGTTCTTC. Encoded protein: CASSSILRQSTYNEQFF. Drawing the rest from reference TRBV7-2 and TRBJ2-1, the complete variable domain is GAGVSQSPSNKVTEKGKDVELRCDPISGHTALYWYRQSLGQGLEFLIYFQGNSAPDKSGLPSDRFSAERTGGSVSTLTIQRTQQEDSAVYLCASSSILRQSTYNEQFFGPGTRLTVL.

The V call is TRBV5-1, the J call TRBJ1-2; 11 bases match TRBD1. From germline, CDR1 is SGHRS and CDR2 YFSETQ. The CDR3 has 16 amino acids. The ends lost 3 bases at V and 8 bases at J; junction bases unmatched: 12. In DNA, the CDR3 is TGCGCCAGCAGCTCATTCCCCTCCGGGACAGGGGGAGGCTACACCTTC. It codes for CASSSFPSGTGGGYTF.

This clonotype came up many times. The V and J genes are TRBV4-2 and TRBJ2-2; 9 bases are shared with TRBD2. Unmatched junction bases numbered 4, after V lost 5 bases and J lost 0 bases. CDR3 length: 16 amino acids. Germline assignment: CDR1 LGHNA and CDR2 YNFKEQ. The CDR3 loop reads CASSKTSGPNTGELFF. The CDR3 coding sequence is TGTGCCAGCAGCAAGACTAGCGGCCCGAACACCGGGGAGCTGTTTTTT.

This clonotype was observed a few times. The rearrangement uses TRBV2 and TRBJ2-5, with a tentative D call TRBD1 (6 bases). The germline CDR1 and CDR2 sequences are SNHLY and FYNNEI. The ends were cut back, 6 bases at V and 5 bases at J, with 16 bases in the middle. This CDR3 region has 14 residues. CDR3 sequence (DNA): TGTGCCAGCAGCGAAAGGGAAGGGGGTGAGACCCAGTACTTC. This encodes CASSEREGGETQYF.

This clonotype was seen ten or more times. The V gene is TRBV14, the J gene TRBJ2-1; possible D gene TRBD2, 5 bases. Trimming took off 3 bases at V and 4 bases at J, with 19 bases between the two ends. Looked up from germline, CDR1 is SGHDN and CDR2 is FVKESK. The CDR3 runs 17 residues. The CDR3 nucleotides are TGTGCCAGCAGCCAGGGGTATGGCAGCGGACCATACAATGAGCAGTTCTTC. Its protein is CASSQGYGSGPYNEQFF.

This clonotype turned up a few times. J is TRBJ2-3 and V is TRBV7-2; 9 bases line up with TRBD2. The ends lost 6 bases at V and 2 bases at J; junction bases unmatched: 9. The CDR3 runs 16 residues. Germline-derived CDR1 and CDR2 are SGHTA and FQGNSA. The CDR3 DNA is TGTGCCAGCAGGGTGCGGGGGGGCCGGATCACAGATACGCAGTATTTT. This translates into CASRVRGGRITDTQYF.

This clonotype was counted many times. The genes are TRBV11-2 and TRBJ2-5; D is ambiguous. The V gene's germline CDR1 is SGHAT and CDR2 FQNNGV. V lost 3 bases to trimming and J lost 8 bases, with 13 bases between them. The CDR3 extends over 13 amino acids. The chain's CDR3 is CASSLVKARTQYF. CDR3 in DNA: TGTGCCAGCAGCTTGGTTAAAGCGCGAACCCAGTACTTC. The variable domain in full, completed from reference TRBV11-2 and TRBJ2-5, reads EAGVAQSPRYKIIEKRQSVAFWCNPISGHATLYWYQQILGQGPKLLIQFQNNGVVDDSQLPKDRFSAERLKGVDSTLKIQPAKLEDSAVYLCASSLVKARTQYFGPGTRLLVL.

This rearrangement joins TRBV2 to TRBJ1-1; D might be TRBD1 (5 bases). Deletions cut 4 bases from V and 6 bases from J, with 18 bases between. This CDR3 comprises 15 residues. CDR1 and CDR2 (germline): SNHLY, FYNNEI. Here the CDR3 reads CASSVMRGSGAEAFF. Here the CDR3 DNA reads TGTGCCAGCAGTGTTATGCGGGGCTCGGGGGCTGAAGCTTTCTTT.

This clonotype was picked up many times. The chain combines TRBV4-1 with TRBJ2-2, with a weak D call TRBD1 (6 bases). CDR1 is MGHRA, CDR2 YSYEKL, per germline. This CDR3 contains 17 residues. Trimming took 4 bases from V and 0 from J, leaving 15 bases between them. CDR3 nucleotide sequence: TGCGCCAGCAGCCCATCAGGGGCGGCCGCGAACACCGGGGAGCTGTTTTTT. Protein product: CASSPSGAAANTGELFF.

This clonotype was detected many times. CDR3 protein: CASSLSGGAYNEQFF. CDR3 nucleotide sequence: TGTGCCAGCAGCCTGAGCGGGGGCGCCTACAATGAGCAGTTCTTC. The V call is TRBV6-2 or TRBV6-3, the J call TRBJ2-1, with 8 bases matching TRBD2. The V gene's germline CDR1 is MNHEY and CDR2 SVGEGT. The CDR3 spans 15 residues. V lost 6 bases and J lost 2; bases outside the gene matches: 6.